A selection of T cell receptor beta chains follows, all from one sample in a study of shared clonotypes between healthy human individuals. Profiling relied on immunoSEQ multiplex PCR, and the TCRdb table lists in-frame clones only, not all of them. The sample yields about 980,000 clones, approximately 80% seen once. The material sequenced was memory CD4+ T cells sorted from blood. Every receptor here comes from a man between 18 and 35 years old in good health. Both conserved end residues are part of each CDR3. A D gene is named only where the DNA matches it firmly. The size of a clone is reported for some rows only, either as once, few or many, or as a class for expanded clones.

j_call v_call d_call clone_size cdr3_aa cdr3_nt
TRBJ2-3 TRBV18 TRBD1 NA CASSPPATGGLDTQYF TGTGCCAGCTCACCACCGGCGACAGGGGGACTAGATACGCAGTATTTT
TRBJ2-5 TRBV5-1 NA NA CASSLEAGTRIRETQYF TGCGCCAGCAGCTTGGAAGCCGGGACTCGGATTCGAGAGACCCAGTACTTC
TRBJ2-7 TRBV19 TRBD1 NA CASSGGGQGAYEQYF TGTGCCAGTAGTGGAGGTGGACAGGGGGCGTACGAGCAGTACTTC
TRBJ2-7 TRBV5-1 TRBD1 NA CASRGTGKTYEQYF TGCGCCAGCAGGGGGACAGGGAAGACCTACGAGCAGTACTTC
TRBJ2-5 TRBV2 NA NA CASTGVEETQYF TGTGCCAGCACAGGGGTCGAAGAGACCCAGTACTTC
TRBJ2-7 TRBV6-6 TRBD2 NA CASSSLASGSYEQYF TGTGCCAGCAGTTCCTTGGCTAGCGGCTCCTACGAGCAGTACTTC
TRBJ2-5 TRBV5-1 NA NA CASSSGRSQETQYF TGCGCCAGCAGCTCGGGACGGTCCCAAGAGACCCAGTACTTC
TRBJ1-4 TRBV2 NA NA CASSEGAVFATNEKLFF TGTGCCAGCAGTGAAGGGGCCGTCTTTGCAACTAATGAAAAACTGTTTTTT
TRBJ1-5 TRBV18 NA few CASSPTTGDWPQHF TGTGCCAGCTCACCAACAACTGGCGATTGGCCCCAGCATTTT
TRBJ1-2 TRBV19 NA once CASSAGGRGYTF TGTGCCAGTAGTGCGGGAGGTAGGGGCTACACCTTC
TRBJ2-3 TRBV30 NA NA CAWSVGGALDTQYF TGTGCCTGGAGTGTGGGGGGCGCGTTAGATACGCAGTATTTT
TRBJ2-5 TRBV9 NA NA CASSTLNQETQYF TGTGCCAGCAGCACCCTCAACCAAGAGACCCAGTACTTC
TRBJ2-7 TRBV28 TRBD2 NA CASSSGLTSGGSTSSYEQYF TGTGCCAGCAGTTCAGGGCTGACTAGCGGGGGGAGTACAAGCTCCTACGAGCAGTACTTC
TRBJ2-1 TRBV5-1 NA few CASSLGGGEQFF TGCGCCAGCAGCTTGGGGGGCGGTGAGCAGTTCTTC
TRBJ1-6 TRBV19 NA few CASTANRDHSPLHF TGTGCCAGTACTGCTAACAGGGATCATTCACCCCTCCACTTT
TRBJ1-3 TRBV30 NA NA CAWNSLSGNTIYF TGTGCCTGGAACTCCCTCTCTGGAAACACCATATATTTT
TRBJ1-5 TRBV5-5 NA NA CASSLGQNSNQPQHF TGTGCCAGCAGCTTGGGCCAGAATAGCAATCAGCCCCAGCATTTT
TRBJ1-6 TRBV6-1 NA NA CASIGQYNSPLHF TGTGCCAGCATAGGACAGTATAATTCACCCCTCCACTTT
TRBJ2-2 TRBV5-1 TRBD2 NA CASSLMASGNTGELFF TGCGCCAGCAGCTTGATGGCTAGCGGGAACACCGGGGAGCTGTTTTTT
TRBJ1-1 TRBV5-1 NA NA CASSLAEMNTEAFF TGCGCCAGCAGCTTGGCCGAGATGAACACTGAAGCTTTCTTT
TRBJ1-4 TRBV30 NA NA CAWSVSSTNEKLFF TGTGCCTGGAGTGTGTCTTCAACTAATGAAAAACTGTTTTTT
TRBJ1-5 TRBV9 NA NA CASSATGDSNQPQHF TGTGCCAGCAGTGCGACAGGAGATAGCAATCAGCCCCAGCATTTT
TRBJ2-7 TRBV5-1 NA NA CASSFNTGTRFF TGCGCCAGCAGCTTCAACACCGGGACTCGATTCTTC
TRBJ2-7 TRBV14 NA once CASSQIGLRVDEQYF TGTGCCAGCAGCCAAATCGGTCTCCGAGTAGACGAGCAGTACTTC
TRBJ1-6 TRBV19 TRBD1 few CASSTSTGSNSPLHF TGTGCCAGTAGTACCTCGACAGGGTCAAATTCACCCCTCCACTTT
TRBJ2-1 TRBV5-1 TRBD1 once CASSPQTGKVDEQFF TGCGCCAGCAGCCCGCAGACAGGGAAGGTCGATGAGCAGTTCTTC
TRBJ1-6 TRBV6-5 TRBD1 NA CASSYSDRLNSPLHF TGTGCCAGCAGTTACTCGGACAGGCTAAATTCACCCCTCCACTTT
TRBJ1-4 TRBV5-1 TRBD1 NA CASSLGAGGEKLFF TGCGCCAGCAGCTTGGGAGCAGGGGGCGAAAAACTGTTTTTT
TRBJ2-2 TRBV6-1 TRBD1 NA CASSGYGQETANTGELFF TGTGCCAGCAGTGGATATGGACAGGAGACCGCGAACACCGGGGAGCTGTTTTTT
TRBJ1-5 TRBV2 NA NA CASSESYSNQPQHF TGTGCCAGCAGTGAAAGCTATAGCAATCAGCCCCAGCATTTT
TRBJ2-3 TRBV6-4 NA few CASSGSSGTQYF TGTGCCAGCAGTGGATCTAGTGGTACGCAGTATTTT
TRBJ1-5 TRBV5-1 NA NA CASSSDGLSNQPQHF TGCGCCAGCAGCTCGGACGGCCTTAGCAATCAGCCCCAGCATTTT
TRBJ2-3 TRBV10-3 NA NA CAISGGGPAGGDTQYF TGTGCCATCAGTGGCGGTGGGCCGGCCGGTGGGGATACGCAGTATTTT
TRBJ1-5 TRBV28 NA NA CASTPGPGNQPQHF TGTGCCAGCACCCCGGGCCCCGGGAATCAGCCCCAGCATTTT
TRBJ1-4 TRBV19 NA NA CASSIGQYNEKLFF TGTGCCAGTAGTATCGGACAGTATAATGAAAAACTGTTTTTT
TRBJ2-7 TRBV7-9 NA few CASSRDNLGYEQYF TGTGCCAGCAGCCGGGACAACCTCGGCTACGAGCAGTACTTC
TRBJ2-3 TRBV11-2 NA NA CASSSVRTDTQYF TGTGCCAGCAGCTCGGTGAGGACAGATACGCAGTATTTT
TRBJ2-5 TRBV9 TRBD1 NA CASSRDGTGGSETQYF TGTGCCAGCAGCCGGGACGGGACAGGGGGCAGCGAGACCCAGTACTTC
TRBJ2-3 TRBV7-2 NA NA CASSGGASGRTDTQYF TGTGCCAGCAGCGGGGGGGCTAGCGGACGCACAGATACGCAGTATTTT
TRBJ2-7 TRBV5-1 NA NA CASSLEHAYPYEQYF TGCGCCAGCAGCTTGGAGCATGCTTACCCCTACGAGCAGTACTTC
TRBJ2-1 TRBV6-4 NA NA CASSPVPLNLIGSYNEQFF TGTGCCAGCAGTCCTGTACCGTTGAACTTGATTGGCTCCTACAATGAGCAGTTCTTC
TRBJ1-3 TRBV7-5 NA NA CARSLGTGVGGNTIYF TGTGCCAGAAGCTTGGGGACAGGGGTCGGTGGAAACACCATATATTTT
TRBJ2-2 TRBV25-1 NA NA CASSELATRGELFF TGTGCCAGCAGTGAACTAGCGACAAGGGGGGAGCTGTTTTTT
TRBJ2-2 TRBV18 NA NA CASSSKPGTGELFF TGTGCCAGCTCATCTAAACCGGGCACCGGGGAGCTGTTTTTT
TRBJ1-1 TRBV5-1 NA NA CASSYGSPVGEAFF TGCGCCAGCAGCTACGGGTCCCCCGTTGGTGAAGCTTTCTTT
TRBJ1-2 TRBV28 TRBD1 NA CASRGQGMGGYTF TGTGCCAGCAGGGGACAGGGGATGGGTGGCTACACCTTC
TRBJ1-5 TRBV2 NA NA CASSKGLGPNQPQHF TGTGCCAGCAGTAAGGGTTTGGGCCCCAATCAGCCCCAGCATTTT
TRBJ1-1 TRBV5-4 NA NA CASSLGLGFRTEAFF TGTGCCAGCAGCTTGGGGCTTGGGTTCCGCACTGAAGCTTTCTTT
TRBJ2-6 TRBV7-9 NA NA CASSLGASGANVLTF TGTGCCAGCAGCTTGGGTGCTTCTGGGGCCAACGTCCTGACTTTC
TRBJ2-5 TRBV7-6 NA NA CASSPTRQETQYF TGTGCCAGCAGCCCAACCCGCCAAGAGACCCAGTACTTC
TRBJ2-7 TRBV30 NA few CAWRQGHFEQYF TGTGCCTGGAGGCAGGGGCACTTCGAGCAGTACTTC